The TCR beta chain described here comes from a study of radiation and T cells in renal cell carcinoma. The CDR3 extends over 16 amino acids. V trimming: 0 bases; J trimming: 4 bases; junction bases outside the gene matches: 7. CDR1 is SGHTA and CDR2 is FQGNSA in the germline V gene. Time point meaning: blood 2 weeks post-SBRT. Documented treatment: 15 Gy SBRT to primary tumor, nephrectomy 4 weeks later. TCRdb keeps only in-frame clones here, not all; method: immunoSEQ multiplex PCR. Among 150,000 or so clones listed, approximately 88% were seen once. The J gene is TRBJ1-2, the V gene TRBV7-2, with 8 nucleotides matching TRBD1. Material: blood, obtained from a patient whose treatment included radiotherapy and nephrectomy. The sequence derives from a woman aged 45-60 years with renal cell carcinoma. The CDR3 DNA follows: TGTGCCAGCAGCTTAGCGGGTCCAGGGGGCTTCTATGGCTACACCTTC. This codes for CASSLAGPGGFYGYTF.